Below, 23 T cell receptor beta chains from the same sample are listed, as sequenced in a study of OX40 agonist ivuxolimab in advanced cancers. This table comes from immunoSEQ multiplex PCR, and its TCRdb copy is limited to in-frame clones, with some not included. The data show 100,000 or so clones, approximately 94% seen once. The source was CD4+ or CD8+ T cells sorted from blood, collected in a trial of the OX40 agonist ivuxolimab. The source of these receptors is an adult with an advanced solid tumor such as melanoma, head and neck, liver or kidney cancer.

The chain has TRBV18 and TRBJ2-7; no clear D gene. The CDR3 is made up of 16 amino acids. Per germline, CDR1 KGHSH and CDR2 LQKENI. V lost 0 bases to trimming and J lost 3 bases, with 15 bases between them. CDR3 DNA: TGTGCCAGCTCACCACCGGGTTGGGCAGGAGACTACGAGCAGTACTTC. It encodes CASSPPGWAGDYEQYF.

The DNA for the CDR3 is TGTGCAAGTCGCTTAGCGGTCCCCCTAGCGGGAGGAATCCGCTACAATGAGCAGTTCTTC. This codes for CASRLAVPLAGGIRYNEQFF. The V gene is TRBV12-2, the J gene TRBJ2-1; TRBD2, the D gene given by the table, was not confirmed from the DNA. TRBV12-2 represents a pseudogene. CDR3 length: 20 amino acids.

The V and J genes are TRBV7-2 and TRBJ2-1; 10 bases are a match to TRBD2. Germline CDR1 and CDR2: SGHTA and FQGNSA. The CDR3 has 17 residues. Trimming at V came to 1 base and at J to 4 bases, leaving 7 bases not matched to a gene. CDR3 coding DNA: TGTGCCAGCAGCTTAGTAGATAGCGGGAGGTCTTACAATGAGCAGTTCTTC. Translated: CASSLVDSGRSYNEQFF.

In this sample, this clone turned up once. The chain joins TRBV10-1 to TRBJ2-5; a possible D gene is TRBD2 (6 bases). Trimming left V 2 bases short and J 1 base short, with 8 bases between. CDR1 and CDR2 from the germline V gene are WNHNN and SYGVQD (reference sequence). The CDR3 consists of 14 residues. For the CDR3, the DNA is TGCGCCAGCAGTGAGGGGACTGCCCAAGAGACCCAGTACTTC. Its translation: CASSEGTAQETQYF.

The V and J genes are TRBV5-1 and TRBJ1-6; D is perhaps TRBD1 (6 bases). Germline-derived CDR1 and CDR2 are SGHRS and YFSETQ. Trimming took 7 bases from V and 7 from J, leaving 12 bases between them. CDR3 length: 13 residues. CDR3 amino acids: CASHREGNSPLHF. CDR3 bases: TGCGCCAGCCACAGGGAGGGAAATTCACCCCTCCACTTT.

Here the CDR3 DNA reads TGCAGCGCCTTAGCCGGGGATACCCAGTACTTC. It codes for CSALAGDTQYF. The V call is TRBV29-1, the J call TRBJ2-5, with D perhaps TRBD2 (5 bases). The ends were cut back, 7 bases at V and 8 bases at J, with 14 bases in the middle. Germline loops: CDR1 SQVTM, CDR2 ANQGSEA. The CDR3 is 11 amino acids.

This chain joins TRBV7-5 and TRBJ2-2. TRBV7-5 is a known pseudogene. The CDR3 runs to 15 residues. Written as DNA, the CDR3 is TGTGCCAGAAGCTTAGGGAAGGGGAGCGCCGGGGAGCTGTTTTTT. It codes for CARSLGKGSAGELFF.

This clone was seen a handful of times. V and J are TRBV6-1 and TRBJ1-1; 9 nucleotides line up with TRBD1. Trimming at V came to 4 bases and at J to 11 bases, leaving 11 bases not matched to a gene. The CDR3 covers 14 residues. Germline CDR1 MNHNS, CDR2 SASEGT. The DNA for the CDR3 is TGTGCCAGCAGTGGTGGACAGGGGAGTAGACGGGCTTTCTTT. Its translation is CASSGGQGSRRAFF.

The V gene is TRBV7-2, the J gene TRBJ2-2, with D possibly matching TRBD2 (5 bases). Germline V gene data show CDR1 as SGHTA and CDR2 as FQGNSA. This CDR3 has 15 amino acids. V gave up 5 bases and J gave up 6 bases, with 16 bases separating them. The chain's CDR3 is CASSPEVRGAGELFF. For the CDR3, the DNA is TGTGCCAGCAGCCCCGAAGTCCGGGGAGCCGGGGAGCTGTTTTTT.

This clone was detected only once. CDR3 region: CASSGIDRGRDEQYF. In DNA form, the CDR3 reads TGTGCCAGCAGCGGGATCGACAGGGGGCGGGACGAGCAGTACTTC. The gene calls are TRBV5-6 and TRBJ2-7; 10 bases agree with TRBD1. CDR1 and CDR2 from the germline V gene are SGHDT and YYEEEE. The CDR3 has 15 residues. Trimming removed 4 bases from V and 5 bases from J; junction bases left unmatched: 9.

The CDR3 DNA reads as TGCAGCGCCTATCTTTACAGGGGGCCGGGCGAGCAGTACTTC. Translation: CSAYLYRGPGEQYF. This chain joins TRBV29-1 and TRBJ2-7, with 9 bases identical to TRBD1. Trimming took 7 bases from V and 6 from J; bases not matched to a gene: 13. Germline CDR1 is SQVTM and CDR2 is ANQGSEA. The CDR3 covers 14 residues.

The chain is built from TRBV19 and TRBJ2-3; D gene ambiguous. Trimming shortened V by 4 bases and J by 2 bases, and 10 bases separated the two germline ends. CDR3 size: 14 residues. The germline V gene encodes CDR1 LNHDA and CDR2 SQIVND (reference sequence). DNA for the CDR3: TGTGCCAGTAGTAACCGGGCCCTCACAGATACGCAGTATTTT. It specifies CASSNRALTDTQYF.

The genes are TRBV18 and TRBJ1-1; D may be TRBD1 (5 bases). The V gene's germline CDR1 is KGHSH and CDR2 LQKENI. The length of the CDR3 is 15 residues. V shed 5 bases and J shed 1 base, with 14 bases lying between them. The CDR3 loop reads CASSSKGTWNTEAFF. The CDR3 nucleotides read TGTGCCAGCTCATCGAAGGGGACCTGGAACACTGAAGCTTTCTTT.

V is TRBV25-1 and J is TRBJ1-5; 11 bases align to TRBD1. The CDR3 runs 15 residues. Per germline, CDR1 MGHDK and CDR2 SYGVNS. Unmatched junction bases numbered 4, after V lost 2 bases and J lost 7 bases. The CDR3 reads CASSEPGTGGQPQHF. CDR3 sequence (DNA): TGTGCCAGCAGTGAACCGGGGACAGGGGGACAGCCCCAGCATTTT.

The chain employs TRBV6-5 and TRBJ2-7, with TRBD2 identical over 11 bases. V shed 6 bases, J shed 1 base, and the junction held 5 bases outside the gene matches. Germline assignment: CDR1 MNHEY and CDR2 SVGAGI. CDR3 length: 15 amino acids. For the CDR3, the DNA is TGTGCCAGCAGAGATCGACTAGCGGGGTCCTACGAGCAGTACTTC. Its protein is CASRDRLAGSYEQYF.

The chain uses TRBV30 and TRBJ2-2, with a possible D match to TRBD1 (7 bases). CDR3 size: 14 residues. In germline, CDR1 is GTSNPN, CDR2 SVGIG (reference sequence). Trimming removed 8 bases at V and 5 bases at J, with 18 bases between. The CDR3 sequence: CALRQGGYTGELFF. The DNA for the CDR3 is TGTGCCCTCCGGCAGGGGGGATATACCGGGGAGCTGTTTTTT.

The V and J genes are TRBV7-9 and TRBJ2-7; D is ambiguous. V lost 2 bases, J lost 3 bases, and 2 bases lay in between. There are 11 residues in the CDR3. CDR1 is SEHNR, CDR2 FQNEAQ, per germline (reference sequence). As DNA, the CDR3 is TGTGCCAGCAGCTTAAACTACGAGCAGTACTTC. Translation gives CASSLNYEQYF.

V and J are TRBV15 and TRBJ1-5; D remains ambiguous. CDR1 and CDR2 (germline): LNHNV, YYDKDF (reference sequence). There are 15 residues in the CDR3. The germline V and J ends were trimmed by 6 bases and 7 bases, with 19 bases remaining between them. In nucleotides, the CDR3 is TGTGCCACCAGGACTTCGGGGATGCTCGCCCAGCCCCAGCATTTT. Its protein product is CATRTSGMLAQPQHF.

The chain combines TRBV5-4 with TRBJ2-5; TRBD2 aligns across 11 bases. Per germline, CDR1 SGHNT and CDR2 YYREEE (reference sequence). The CDR3 consists of 17 residues. The ends lost 4 bases at V and 5 bases at J; junction bases unmatched: 13. CDR3 region: CASSPGSSGGARETQYF. CDR3 DNA: TGTGCCAGCAGCCCCGGGAGTAGCGGGGGGGCACGGGAGACCCAGTACTTC.

The genes are TRBV29-1 and TRBJ2-7; D may match TRBD1 or TRBD2 (5 bases each). The CDR3 runs 13 residues. Germline V gives CDR1 SQVTM, CDR2 ANQGSEA. Deletions cut 7 bases from V and 0 bases from J, with 13 bases between. CDR3 DNA: TGCAGCGCCGGGGACGGGCGCTCCTACGAGCAGTACTTC. It encodes CSAGDGRSYEQYF.

The chain is built from TRBV5-1 and TRBJ2-6; no clear D gene. The CDR3 is made up of 16 amino acids. CDR1 and CDR2 from the germline V gene are SGHRS and YFSETQ. V lost 7 bases and J 0 bases, leaving 14 bases between the germline ends. The CDR3 DNA follows: TGCGCCAGCGGCGGACGGGTTAGCTCTGGGGCCAACGTCCTGACTTTC. It translates to CASGGRVSSGANVLTF. Filled out from reference TRBV5-1 and TRBJ2-6, the complete variable domain reads KAGVTQTPRYLIKTRGQQVTLSCSPISGHRSVSWYQQTPGQGLQFLFEYFSETQRNKGNFPGRFSGRQFSNSRSEMNVSTLELGDSALYLCASGGRVSSGANVLTFGAGSRLTVL.

On this clone: At the DNA level, this CDR3 is encoded by other sequences in the same sample as well. This chain links TRBV7-9 with TRBJ1-5; tentatively, D is TRBD1 (6 bases). The CDR3 length is 14 residues. The V and J ends lost 8 bases and 6 bases respectively, with 17 bases between them. Germline-derived CDR1 and CDR2 are SEHNR and FQNEAQ (reference sequence). The CDR3 coding sequence is TGTGCCAGCGGTGTTGACAGGTCGGGTCAGCCCCAGCATTTT. Amino acids: CASGVDRSGQPQHF.

The chain couples TRBV29-1 to TRBJ1-4; no clear D. The CDR3 runs 11 residues. The V gene's germline CDR1 is SQVTM and CDR2 ANQGSEA. Trimming took off 4 bases at V and 3 bases at J, with 3 bases between the two ends. CDR3 DNA: TGCAGCGTTGGAGCTAATGAAAAACTGTTTTTT. It translates to CSVGANEKLFF.